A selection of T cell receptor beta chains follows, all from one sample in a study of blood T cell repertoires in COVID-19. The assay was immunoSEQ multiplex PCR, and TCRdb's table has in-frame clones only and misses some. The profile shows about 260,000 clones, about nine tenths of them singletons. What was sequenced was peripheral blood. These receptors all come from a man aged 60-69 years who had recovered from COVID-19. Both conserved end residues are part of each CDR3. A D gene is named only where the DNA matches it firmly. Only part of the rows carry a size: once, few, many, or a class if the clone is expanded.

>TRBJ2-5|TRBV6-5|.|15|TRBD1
CASSYSDRGTETQYF
TGTGCCAGCAGTTACTCCGACAGGGGTACGGAGACCCAGTACTTC
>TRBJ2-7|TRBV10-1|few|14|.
CASSEVDSAYEQYF
TGCGCCAGCAGTGAAGTGGACAGCGCCTACGAGCAGTACTTC
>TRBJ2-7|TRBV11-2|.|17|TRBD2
CASSRSTSGGSSYEQYF
TGTGCCAGCAGCCGTTCGACTAGCGGGGGGTCCTCCTACGAGCAGTACTTC
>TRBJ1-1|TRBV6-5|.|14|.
CASRLLRGNTEAFF
TGTGCCAGCAGACTCCTCCGGGGGAACACTGAAGCTTTCTTT
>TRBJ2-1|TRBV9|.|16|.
CASSAQQAGTYTEQFF
TGTGCCAGCAGCGCGCAACAGGCGGGGACGTATACGGAGCAGTTCTTC
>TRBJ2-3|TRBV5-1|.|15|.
CASRSLAADTDTQYF
TGCGCCAGCAGGTCCCTAGCCGCTGACACAGATACGCAGTATTTT
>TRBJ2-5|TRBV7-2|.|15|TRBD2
CASSLGSGGRETQYF
TGTGCCAGCAGCTTAGGAAGCGGGGGGAGGGAGACCCAGTACTTC
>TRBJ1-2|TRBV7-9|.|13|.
CASSLDNRDGYTF
TGTGCCAGCAGCTTAGATAACAGGGATGGCTACACCTTC
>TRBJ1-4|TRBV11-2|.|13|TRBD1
CASSMDRGEKLFF
TGTGCCAGCAGCATGGACAGGGGCGAAAAACTGTTTTTT
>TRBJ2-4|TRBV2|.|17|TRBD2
CASRAGTIPVTKNIQYF
TGTGCCAGCAGGGCCGGGACTATCCCCGTTACCAAAAACATTCAGTACTTC
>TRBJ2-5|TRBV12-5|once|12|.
CASGRAGETQYF
TGTGCTAGTGGCCGGGCGGGGGAGACCCAGTACTTC
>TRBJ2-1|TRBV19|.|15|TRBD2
CASSRRGSSYNEQFF
TGTGCCAGTAGTCGGCGGGGGAGCTCCTACAATGAGCAGTTCTTC
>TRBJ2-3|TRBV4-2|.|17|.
CASSQDVGRGGVDTQYF
TGTGCCAGCAGCCAAGATGTGGGGCGAGGAGGGGTGGATACGCAGTATTTT
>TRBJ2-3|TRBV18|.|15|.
CASSPFQRVWDTQYF
TGTGCCAGCTCACCATTCCAGCGCGTTTGGGATACGCAGTATTTT
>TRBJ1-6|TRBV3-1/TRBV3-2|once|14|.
CASSPVTVGSPLHF
TGTGCCAGCAGCCCGGTGACAGTGGGTTCACCCCTCCACTTT
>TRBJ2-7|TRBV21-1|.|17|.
CASSKAPGREFTYEQYF
TGTGCCAGCAGCAAAGCGCCCGGCAGGGAATTTACCTACGAGCAGTACTTC
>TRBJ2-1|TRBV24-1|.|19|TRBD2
CATSDRRLGTSGGANEQFF
TGTGCCACCAGTGATCGTCGGCTCGGGACTAGCGGGGGGGCAAATGAGCAGTTCTTC
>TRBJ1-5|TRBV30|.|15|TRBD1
CAWSAGTGREQPQHF
TGTGCCTGGAGTGCCGGGACAGGCCGTGAACAGCCCCAGCATTTT
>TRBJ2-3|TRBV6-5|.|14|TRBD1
CASSYPGTDNTQYF
TGTGCCAGCAGTTACCCTGGGACAGACAATACGCAGTATTTT
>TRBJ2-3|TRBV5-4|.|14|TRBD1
CASQEGQVTDTQYF
TGTGCCAGCCAAGAAGGACAGGTCACAGATACGCAGTATTTT
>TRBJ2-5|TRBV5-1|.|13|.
CASSFGSEETQYF
TGCGCCAGCAGCTTTGGCTCCGAAGAGACCCAGTACTTC
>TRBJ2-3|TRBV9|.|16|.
CASSVGPQGLSDTQYF
TGTGCCAGCAGCGTAGGTCCACAGGGCCTTTCAGATACGCAGTATTTT
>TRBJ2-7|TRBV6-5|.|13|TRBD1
CASSRTGEREQYF
TGTGCCAGCAGTCGAACAGGGGAGAGGGAGCAGTACTTC
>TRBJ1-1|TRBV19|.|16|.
CASSINRASMNTEAFF
TGTGCCAGTAGTATTAACAGGGCTTCAATGAACACTGAAGCTTTCTTT
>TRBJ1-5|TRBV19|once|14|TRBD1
CASSILTGSQPQHF
TGTGCCAGTAGTATTCTGACAGGGAGTCAGCCCCAGCATTTT
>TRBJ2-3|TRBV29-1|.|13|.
CSAGTIGTDTQYF
TGCAGCGCCGGGACAATCGGCACAGATACGCAGTATTTT
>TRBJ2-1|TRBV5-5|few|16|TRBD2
CASSLLVAGGRNEQFF
TGTGCCAGCAGCTTGTTGGTAGCGGGGGGTCGCAATGAGCAGTTCTTC
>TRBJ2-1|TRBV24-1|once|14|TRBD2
CATSEAGRINEQFF
TGTGCCACCAGTGAAGCGGGGAGAATCAATGAGCAGTTCTTC
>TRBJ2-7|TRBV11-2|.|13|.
CASSLSLGLEQYF
TGTGCCAGCAGTCTATCATTGGGGCTCGAGCAGTACTTC
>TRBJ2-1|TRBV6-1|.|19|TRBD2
CASSGGLAGGPSSYNEQFF
TGTGCCAGCAGTGGGGGACTAGCGGGGGGACCGAGCTCCTACAATGAGCAGTTCTTC
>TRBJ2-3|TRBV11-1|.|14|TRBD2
CASSLPGGMDTQYF
TGTGCCAGCAGCCTCCCGGGGGGTATGGATACGCAGTATTTT
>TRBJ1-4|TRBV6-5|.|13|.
CASRPLRSSKLFF
TGTGCCAGCAGGCCCTTGAGGTCCTCGAAACTGTTTTTT
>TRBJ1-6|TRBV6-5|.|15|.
CASSADRNFNSPLHF
TGTGCCAGCAGCGCAGACAGGAACTTTAATTCACCCCTCCACTTT
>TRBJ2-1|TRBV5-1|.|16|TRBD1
CASSWGTGGSYNEQFF
TGCGCCAGCAGCTGGGGGACAGGGGGATCCTACAATGAGCAGTTCTTC